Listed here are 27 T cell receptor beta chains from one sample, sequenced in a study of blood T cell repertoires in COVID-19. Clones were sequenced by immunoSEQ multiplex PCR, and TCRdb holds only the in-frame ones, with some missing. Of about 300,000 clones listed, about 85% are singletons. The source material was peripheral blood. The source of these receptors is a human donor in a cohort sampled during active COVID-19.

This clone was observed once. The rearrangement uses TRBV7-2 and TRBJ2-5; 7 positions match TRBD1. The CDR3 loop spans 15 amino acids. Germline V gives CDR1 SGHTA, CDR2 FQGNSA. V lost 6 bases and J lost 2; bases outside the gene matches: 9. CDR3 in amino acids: CASRGPGQIQETQYF. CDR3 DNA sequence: TGTGCCAGCAGAGGTCCGGGACAGATACAAGAGACCCAGTACTTC.

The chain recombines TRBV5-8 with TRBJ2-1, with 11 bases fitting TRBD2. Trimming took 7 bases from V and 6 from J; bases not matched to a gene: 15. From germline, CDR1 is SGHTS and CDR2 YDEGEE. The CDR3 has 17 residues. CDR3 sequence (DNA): TGTGCCAGCCCTTTCAGAAGTAGCGGGAGGGCCCGCAATGAGCAGTTCTTC. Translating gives CASPFRSSGRARNEQFF.

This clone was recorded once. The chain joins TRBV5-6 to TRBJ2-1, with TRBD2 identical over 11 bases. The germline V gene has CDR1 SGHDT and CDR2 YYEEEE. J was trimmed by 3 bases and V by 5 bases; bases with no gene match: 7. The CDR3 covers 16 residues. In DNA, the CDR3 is TGTGCCAGCAGTTTAGCCGGGACTAGCGGCTACAATGAGCAGTTCTTC. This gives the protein CASSLAGTSGYNEQFF. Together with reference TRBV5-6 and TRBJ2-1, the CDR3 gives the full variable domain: DAGVTQSPTHLIKTRGQQVTLRCSPKSGHDTVSWYQQALGQGPQFIFQYYEEEERQRGNFPDRFSGHQFPNYSSELNVNALLLGDSALYLCASSLAGTSGYNEQFFGPGTRLTVL.

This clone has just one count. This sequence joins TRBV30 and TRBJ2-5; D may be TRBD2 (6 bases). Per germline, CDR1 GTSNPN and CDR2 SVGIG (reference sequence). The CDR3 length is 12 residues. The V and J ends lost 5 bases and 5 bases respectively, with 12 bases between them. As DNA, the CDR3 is TGTGCCTGGTGCCCGGGGGAGGAGACCCAGTACTTC. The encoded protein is CAWCPGEETQYF.

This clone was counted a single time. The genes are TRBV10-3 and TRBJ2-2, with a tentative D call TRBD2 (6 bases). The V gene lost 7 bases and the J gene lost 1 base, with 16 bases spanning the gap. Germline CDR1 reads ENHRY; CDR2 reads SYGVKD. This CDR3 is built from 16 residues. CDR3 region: CAITPVGGLNTGELFF. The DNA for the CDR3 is TGTGCCATCACCCCAGTCGGGGGACTGAACACCGGGGAGCTGTTTTTT.

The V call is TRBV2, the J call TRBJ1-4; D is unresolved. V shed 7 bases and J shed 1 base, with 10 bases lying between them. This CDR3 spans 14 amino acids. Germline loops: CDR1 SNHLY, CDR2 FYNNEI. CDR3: CASIREGTNEKLFF. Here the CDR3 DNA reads TGTGCCAGCATTCGTGAGGGAACTAATGAAAAACTGTTTTTT.

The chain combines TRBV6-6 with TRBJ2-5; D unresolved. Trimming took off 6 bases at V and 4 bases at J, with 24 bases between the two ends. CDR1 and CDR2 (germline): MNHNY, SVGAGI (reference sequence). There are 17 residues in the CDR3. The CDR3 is CASSRAYELRVTETQYF. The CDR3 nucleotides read TGTGCCAGCAGCCGAGCCTATGAGCTACGGGTTACAGAGACCCAGTACTTC.

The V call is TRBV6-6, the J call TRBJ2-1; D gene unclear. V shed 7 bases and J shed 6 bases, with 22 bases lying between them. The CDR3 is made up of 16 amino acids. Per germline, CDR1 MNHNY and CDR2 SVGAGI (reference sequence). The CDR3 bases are TGTGCCAGCACCGCCCCACTATTTACGAGTCTCAATGAGCAGTTCTTC. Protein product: CASTAPLFTSLNEQFF.

In DNA form, the CDR3 reads TGTGCCACCAGTAACCCGTTGGGGCCCAGCACCGGGGAGCTGTTTTTT. Translating gives CATSNPLGPSTGELFF. The chain links TRBV24-1 to TRBJ2-2, with a possible D match to TRBD1 (5 bases). This CDR3 contains 16 residues. Germline CDR1 KGHDR, CDR2 SFDVKD. Trimming took off 6 bases at V and 4 bases at J, with 17 bases between the two ends.

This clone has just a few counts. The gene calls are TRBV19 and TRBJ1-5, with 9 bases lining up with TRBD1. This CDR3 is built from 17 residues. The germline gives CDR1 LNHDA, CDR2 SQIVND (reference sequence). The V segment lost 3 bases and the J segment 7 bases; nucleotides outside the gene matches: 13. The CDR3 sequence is CASSIPTLGQGWQPQHF. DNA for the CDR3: TGTGCCAGTAGTATCCCCACCCTGGGACAGGGCTGGCAGCCCCAGCATTTT.

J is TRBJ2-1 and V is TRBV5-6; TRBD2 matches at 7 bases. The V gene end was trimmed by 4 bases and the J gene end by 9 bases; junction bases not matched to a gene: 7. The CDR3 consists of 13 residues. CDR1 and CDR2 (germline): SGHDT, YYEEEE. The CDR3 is CASSPRPGGEQFF. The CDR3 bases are TGTGCCAGCAGCCCACGCCCGGGGGGTGAGCAGTTCTTC.

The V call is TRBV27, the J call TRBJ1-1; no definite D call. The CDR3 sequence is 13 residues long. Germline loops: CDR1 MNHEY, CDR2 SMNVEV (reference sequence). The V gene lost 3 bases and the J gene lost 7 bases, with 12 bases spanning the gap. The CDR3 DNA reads TGTGCCAGCAGTTTCTCGGGTCCCGGTGAAGCTTTCTTT. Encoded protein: CASSFSGPGEAFF.

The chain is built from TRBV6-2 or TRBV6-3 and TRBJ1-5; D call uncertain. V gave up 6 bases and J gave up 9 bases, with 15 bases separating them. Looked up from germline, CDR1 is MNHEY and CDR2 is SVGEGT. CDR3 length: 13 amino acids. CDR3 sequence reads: CASSPADFLPQHF. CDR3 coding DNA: TGTGCCAGCAGCCCAGCCGATTTCCTGCCCCAGCATTTT.

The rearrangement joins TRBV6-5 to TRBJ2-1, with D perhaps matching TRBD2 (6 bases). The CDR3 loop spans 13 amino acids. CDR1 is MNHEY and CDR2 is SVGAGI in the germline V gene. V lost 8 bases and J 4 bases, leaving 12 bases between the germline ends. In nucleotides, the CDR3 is TGTGCCAGCCGACTAGATGGATACAATGAGCAGTTCTTC. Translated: CASRLDGYNEQFF.

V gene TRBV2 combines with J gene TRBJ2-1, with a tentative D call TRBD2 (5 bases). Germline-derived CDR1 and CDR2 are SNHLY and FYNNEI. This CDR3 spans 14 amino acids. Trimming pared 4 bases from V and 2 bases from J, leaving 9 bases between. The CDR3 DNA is TGTGCCAGCAGTGGCCGGGGAACCTACAATGAGCAGTTCTTC. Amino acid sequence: CASSGRGTYNEQFF.

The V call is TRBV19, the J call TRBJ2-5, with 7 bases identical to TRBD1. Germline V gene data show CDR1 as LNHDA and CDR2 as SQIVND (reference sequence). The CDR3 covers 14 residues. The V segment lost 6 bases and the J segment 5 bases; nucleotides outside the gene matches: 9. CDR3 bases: TGTGCCAGTAGCCCAGCTACAGGGGACGAGACCCAGTACTTC. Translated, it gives CASSPATGDETQYF.

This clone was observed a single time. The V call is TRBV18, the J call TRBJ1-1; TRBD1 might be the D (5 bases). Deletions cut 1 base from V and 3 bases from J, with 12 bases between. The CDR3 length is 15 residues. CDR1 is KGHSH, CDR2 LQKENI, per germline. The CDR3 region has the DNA TGTGCCAGCTCACCACAGGATTGGACATACACTGAAGCTTTCTTT. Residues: CASSPQDWTYTEAFF.

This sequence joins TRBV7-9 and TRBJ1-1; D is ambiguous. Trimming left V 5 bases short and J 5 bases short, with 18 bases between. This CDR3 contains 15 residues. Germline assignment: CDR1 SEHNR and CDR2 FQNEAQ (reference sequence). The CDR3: CASSPHVGASTEAFF. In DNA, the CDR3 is TGTGCCAGCAGCCCTCACGTCGGCGCTAGTACTGAAGCTTTCTTT.

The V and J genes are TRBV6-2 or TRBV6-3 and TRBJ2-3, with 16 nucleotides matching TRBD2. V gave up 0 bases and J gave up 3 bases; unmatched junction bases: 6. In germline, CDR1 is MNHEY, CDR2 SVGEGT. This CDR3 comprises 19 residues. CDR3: CASSYSGTSGRAGTDTQYF. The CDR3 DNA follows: TGTGCCAGCAGTTACTCTGGGACTAGCGGGAGGGCCGGGACAGATACGCAGTATTTT.

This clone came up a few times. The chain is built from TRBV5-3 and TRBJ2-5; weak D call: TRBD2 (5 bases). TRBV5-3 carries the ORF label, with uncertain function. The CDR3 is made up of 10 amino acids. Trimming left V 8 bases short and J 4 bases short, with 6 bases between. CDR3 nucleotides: TGTGCCAGCCGGGGAGAGACCCAGTACTTC. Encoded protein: CASRGETQYF.

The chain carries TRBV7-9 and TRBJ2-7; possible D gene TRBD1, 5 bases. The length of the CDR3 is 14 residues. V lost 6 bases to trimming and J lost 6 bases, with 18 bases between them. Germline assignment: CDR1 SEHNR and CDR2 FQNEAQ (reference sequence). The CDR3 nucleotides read TGTGCCAGCAGGGATGCAGGGAATTCGGGCGAGCAGTACTTC. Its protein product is CASRDAGNSGEQYF.

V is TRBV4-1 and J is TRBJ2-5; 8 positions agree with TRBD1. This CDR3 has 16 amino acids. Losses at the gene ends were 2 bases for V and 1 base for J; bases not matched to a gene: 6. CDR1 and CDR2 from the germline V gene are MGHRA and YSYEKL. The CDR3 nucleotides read TGCGCCAGCAGCCAAATCCCTACAGGGGGCCAAGAGACCCAGTACTTC. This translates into CASSQIPTGGQETQYF.

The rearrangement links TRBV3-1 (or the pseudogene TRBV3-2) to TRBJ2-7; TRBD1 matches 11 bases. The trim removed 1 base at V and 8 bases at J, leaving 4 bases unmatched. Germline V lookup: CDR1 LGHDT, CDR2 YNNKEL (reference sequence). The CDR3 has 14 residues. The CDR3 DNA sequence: TGTGCCAGCAGCCAAGGGGACAGGGGGGATAAGCAGTACTTC. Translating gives CASSQGDRGDKQYF.

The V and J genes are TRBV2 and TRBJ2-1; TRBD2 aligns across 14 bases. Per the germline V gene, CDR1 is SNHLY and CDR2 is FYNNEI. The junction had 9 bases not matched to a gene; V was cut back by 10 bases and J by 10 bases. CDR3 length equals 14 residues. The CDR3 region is CATRGLAGVGEQFF. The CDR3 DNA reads TGTGCCACCAGGGGACTAGCGGGAGTTGGGGAGCAGTTCTTC.

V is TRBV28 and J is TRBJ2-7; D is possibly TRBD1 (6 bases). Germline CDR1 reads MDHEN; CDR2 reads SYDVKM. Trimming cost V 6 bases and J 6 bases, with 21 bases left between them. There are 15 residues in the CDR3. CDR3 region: CASRRTGTGYSEQYF. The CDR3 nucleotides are TGTGCCAGCAGGAGAACAGGGACGGGGTACAGCGAGCAGTACTTC.

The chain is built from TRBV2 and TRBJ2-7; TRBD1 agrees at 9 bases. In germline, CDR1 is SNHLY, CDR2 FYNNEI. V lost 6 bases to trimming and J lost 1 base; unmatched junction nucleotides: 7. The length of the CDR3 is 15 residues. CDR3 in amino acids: CASRRGQGISYEQYF. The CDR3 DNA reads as TGTGCCAGCAGGAGGGGACAGGGAATATCCTACGAGCAGTACTTC.

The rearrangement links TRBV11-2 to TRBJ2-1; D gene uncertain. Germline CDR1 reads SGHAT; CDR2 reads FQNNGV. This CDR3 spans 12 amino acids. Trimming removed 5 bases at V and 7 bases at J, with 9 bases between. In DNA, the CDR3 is TGTGCCAGCAGCCTCCTGCGGAATGAGCAGTTCTTC. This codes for CASSLLRNEQFF.